There are a few counts of the clone carrying this T cell receptor beta chain. Its antigen is still unknown. These data belong to a study of vaccination effects on CD4 cells after COVID-19. The study, taken as a whole, reports: In vaccinees who were healthy, merely 1 out of 255 vaccine-induced clones cross-reacted with common cold coronaviruses. There was marked clonal contraction among infection- and vaccine-induced clones late after vaccination.

CDR1 is SGHDT, CDR2 YYEEEE, per germline. The CDR3 contains 14 residues. The V end was cut by 2 bases, the J end by 5 bases, with 10 bases between. Viral peptide pools were used in the ViraFEST assay to expand antigen-specific CD4+ T cells, and sequencing came afterward. Culture proceeded for 10 days, and CD4+ T cells were then isolated. All vaccine recipients tested negative for nucleocapsid antibodies and had never contracted SARS-CoV-2 infection. They grew roughly 2 million PBMC in each well, adding 8.5 to 10 IU/ml IL-2 and around 10 ug/ml peptides. Each culture had half its medium swapped for IL-2 medium on days 3 and 7. Sequencing was performed with immunoSEQ multiplex PCR; in TCRdb, only in-frame clones are kept and a portion is missing. This table holds tens of thousands of clones, 60% to 75% found once.

The sample here was CD4+ T cells from PBMCs cultured with HCoV-NL63 spike peptides, taken before COVID-19 vaccination. The V call is TRBV5-6, the J call TRBJ1-4; D gene ambiguous. This TCR derives from a human donor who received a COVID-19 vaccine. The CDR3 nucleotides are TGTGCCAGCAGCTTATGGACGGAAAATGAAAAACTGTTTTTT. Encoded protein: CASSLWTENEKLFF.